This entry describes one T cell receptor beta chain. The CDR3 contains 16 residues. Germline CDR1 SGHTA, CDR2 FQGNSA. Trimming took 6 bases from V and 2 from J; bases not matched to a gene: 12. Assay: immunoSEQ multiplex PCR; the TCRdb copy retains only in-frame clones and omits some. The table records 99,000 or so clones, roughly 91% of them present only once. The data are from a study of blood T cell repertoires in COVID-19. Study information: Researchers got acute and convalescent COVID-19 samples from the United States, Italy and Spain. The cDNA or gDNA used as material had been derived from T cells, B-cell-depleted T cells, or PBMCs.

The sequence came from a human donor in a cohort sampled during active COVID-19. The gene calls are TRBV7-2 and TRBJ2-5; 7 nucleotides line up with TRBD2. The material sequenced was peripheral blood. The DNA for the CDR3 is TGTGCCAGCAGTCCAACCCTCACAGCGGGGCAAGAGACCCAGTACTTC. It translates to CASSPTLTAGQETQYF.